This entry lists 12 T cell receptor beta chains sequenced from one sample in a study of cytomegalovirus exposure and HLA in healthy donors (dated 2017 in TCRdb). The library was built by means of the immunoSEQ multiplex PCR assay. The multiplex PCR relied on a mix of 60 forward primers for TCR Vbeta segments and 13 reverse primers for TCR Jbeta segments. Here the immuneACCESS table is served through TCRdb, limited to in-frame sequences with V and J called. Missing clones are a known gap in these copies; in checked studies unresolved V genes cover under half, and the rest lacks a known reason. The sample table on file contains tens of thousands of clones. Around 4.8% of the sample is in the top ten clones. Material: PBMCs. All receptors come from a woman aged 40 to 49 in good health and CMV-seropositive.

The chain couples TRBV7-8 to TRBJ2-7; 7 nucleotides match TRBD2. The germline V gene has CDR1 SGHVS and CDR2 FQNEAQ. Germline trimming cut 6 bases from V and 0 bases from J; bases unmatched to any gene: 5. The CDR3 is 14 amino acids. The CDR3 sequence is CASSRAGSSYEQYF. The CDR3 DNA sequence: TGTGCCAGCAGTAGAGCGGGAAGCTCCTACGAGCAGTACTTC.

This chain connects TRBV27 to TRBJ2-7; 7 nucleotides match TRBD1. V gave up 6 bases and J gave up 2 bases; unmatched junction bases: 7. The V gene's germline CDR1 is MNHEY and CDR2 SMNVEV (reference sequence). CDR3 length: 14 amino acids. CDR3 loop: CASSRTGITYEQYF. For the CDR3, the DNA is TGTGCCAGCAGCCGGACAGGCATAACCTACGAGCAGTACTTC.

V gene TRBV29-1 combines with J gene TRBJ2-5, with TRBD2 matching over 8 bases. CDR3 length: 13 amino acids. In germline, CDR1 is SQVTM, CDR2 ANQGSEA. V trimming: 4 bases; J trimming: 4 bases; junction bases outside the gene matches: 5. For the CDR3, the DNA is TGCAGCGTTGTCGGGACTAGAGGAGAGACCCAGTACTTC. It yields the protein CSVVGTRGETQYF.

This CDR3 reads CASSSQGTGNTIYF. CDR3 DNA sequence: TGTGCCAGCAGCTCACAGGGGACTGGAAACACCATATATTTT. The genes are TRBV5-4 and TRBJ1-3; TRBD1 matches 7 bases. The CDR3 consists of 14 residues. Germline CDR1 SGHNT, CDR2 YYREEE (reference sequence). J gave up 2 bases and V 3 bases, and 2 bases lay outside the gene matches.

V and J are TRBV4-1 and TRBJ1-5; 7 bases line up with TRBD1. This CDR3 region has 15 residues. CDR1 is MGHRA and CDR2 is YSYEKL in the germline V gene. After removal of 1 base from V and 3 bases from J, the junction contained 3 bases not matched to a gene. The CDR3 region has the DNA TGCGCCAGCAGCCAAGGACAGGGTGACAATCAGCCCCAGCATTTT. Translating gives CASSQGQGDNQPQHF.

V gene TRBV19 combines with J gene TRBJ1-4, with 7 bases that match TRBD1. Germline lookup yields CDR1 LNHDA and CDR2 SQIVND (reference sequence). The CDR3 runs 15 residues. Unmatched junction bases numbered 9, after V lost 5 bases and J lost 6 bases. The CDR3 sequence: CASSRTGPTDEKLFF. CDR3 in DNA: TGTGCCAGTAGTCGGACAGGACCGACTGATGAAAAACTGTTTTTT.

This chain joins TRBV18 and TRBJ1-5, with D possibly matching TRBD1 (5 bases). Germline CDR1 reads KGHSH; CDR2 reads LQKENI. The CDR3 length is 16 residues. Trimming stripped 4 bases from V and 4 bases from J, with 17 bases between. DNA for the CDR3: TGTGCCAGCTCACAACCGGGGGGGGGAGATAATCAGCCCCAGCATTTT. Protein: CASSQPGGGDNQPQHF. The complete variable domain, with remaining parts taken from reference TRBV18 and TRBJ1-5, reads NAGVMQNPRHLVRRRGQEARLRCSPMKGHSHVYWYRQLPEEGLKFMVYLQKENIIDESGMPKERFSAEFPKEGPSILRIQQVVRGDSAAYFCASSQPGGGDNQPQHFGDGTRLSIL.

The J gene is TRBJ2-7, the V gene TRBV7-9, with D possibly being TRBD1 (6 bases). This CDR3 contains 16 residues. Germline CDR1 reads SEHNR; CDR2 reads FQNEAQ (reference sequence). This CDR3 reads CATRKGEKQGVYEQYF. In nucleotides, the CDR3 is TGTGCTACCCGAAAGGGGGAAAAACAGGGAGTTTACGAGCAGTACTTC. The full variable domain, with the rest looked up from reference TRBV7-9 and TRBJ2-7, is DTGVSQNPRHKITKRGQNVTFRCDPISEHNRLYWYRQTLGQGPEFLTYFQNEAQLEKSRLLSDRFSAERPKGSFSTLEIQRTEQGDSAMYLCATRKGEKQGVYEQYFGPGTRLTVT.

V is TRBV6-5 and J is TRBJ2-7, with 8 bases matching TRBD1. Germline V gene data show CDR1 as MNHEY and CDR2 as SVGAGI. V trimming: 0 bases; J trimming: 0 bases; junction bases outside the gene matches: 4. The CDR3 is 16 amino acids. CDR3 protein: CASSYSWDRSSYEQYF. DNA for the CDR3: TGTGCCAGCAGTTACTCATGGGACAGGAGCTCCTACGAGCAGTACTTC.

This chain connects TRBV7-9 to TRBJ2-7, with D tentatively TRBD2 (6 bases). Trimming removed 6 bases from V and 0 bases from J, with 12 bases in between. Per germline, CDR1 SEHNR and CDR2 FQNEAQ (reference sequence). The CDR3 is made up of 14 amino acids. The CDR3 DNA reads TGTGCCAGCAGACCTAGCGAGGTCTCCTACGAGCAGTACTTC. It is translated as CASRPSEVSYEQYF. Filled out from reference TRBV7-9 and TRBJ2-7, the complete variable domain reads DTGVSQNPRHKITKRGQNVTFRCDPISEHNRLYWYRQTLGQGPEFLTYFQNEAQLEKSRLLSDRFSAERPKGSFSTLEIQRTEQGDSAMYLCASRPSEVSYEQYFGPGTRLTVT.

The chain is built from TRBV5-4 and TRBJ2-7, with 11 nucleotides matching TRBD2. Trimming took 0 bases from V and 2 from J; bases not matched to a gene: 4. This CDR3 contains 16 residues. The germline V gene encodes CDR1 SGHNT and CDR2 YYREEE (reference sequence). The CDR3 DNA is TGTGCCAGCAGCTTGGGACTAGCGGGACACGCCTACGAGCAGTACTTC. This codes for CASSLGLAGHAYEQYF.

The chain links TRBV20-1 to TRBJ2-1; D not certain. Deletions cut 3 bases from V and 12 bases from J, with 12 bases between. CDR3 length: 11 residues. Germline-derived CDR1 and CDR2 are DFQATT and SNEGSKA (reference sequence). The CDR3 sequence is CSARGTLRQFF. The DNA for the CDR3 is TGCAGTGCTAGGGGCACCCTAAGGCAGTTCTTC.